This TCR beta chain was sequenced for a study of radiotherapy plus CTLA-4 blockade in lung cancer. Study-wide points: Subsequent to radiotherapy plus ipilimumab, tumor-derived TCR clones underwent expansion in blood.

Note on this clone: Its target is not known.

Using immunoSEQ multiplex PCR, the repertoire was profiled, and TCRdb retains in-frame clones only, with some absent. This sample has about 120,000 clones, with over 80% found just once. Trimming removed 5 bases from V and 7 bases from J; junction bases left unmatched: 4. The CDR3 consists of 12 residues. Germline V gene data show CDR1 as SGHNT and CDR2 as YENEEA. Here the sequenced sample was peripheral blood, taken from a patient treated with radiotherapy plus ipilimumab. The chain links TRBV11-3 to TRBJ2-7, with TRBD2 identical over 8 bases. The receptor was derived from a human donor with non-small cell lung cancer that progressed on radiotherapy plus ipilimumab. CDR3 loop: CASSMQREEQYF. CDR3 DNA sequence: TGTGCCAGCAGCATGCAGCGGGAGGAGCAGTACTTC.